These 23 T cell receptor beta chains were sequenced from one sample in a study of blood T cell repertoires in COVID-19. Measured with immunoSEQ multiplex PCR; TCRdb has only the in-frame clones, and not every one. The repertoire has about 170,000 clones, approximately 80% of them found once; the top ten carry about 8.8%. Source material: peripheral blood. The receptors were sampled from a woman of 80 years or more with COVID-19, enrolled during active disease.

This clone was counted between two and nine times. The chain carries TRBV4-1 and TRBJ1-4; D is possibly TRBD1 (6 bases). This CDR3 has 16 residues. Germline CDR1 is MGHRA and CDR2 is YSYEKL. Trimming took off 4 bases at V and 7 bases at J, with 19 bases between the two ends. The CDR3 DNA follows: TGCGCCAGCAGCCCATACTTGGGCAGGGGCCCTGAAAAACTGTTTTTT. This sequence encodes CASSPYLGRGPEKLFF.

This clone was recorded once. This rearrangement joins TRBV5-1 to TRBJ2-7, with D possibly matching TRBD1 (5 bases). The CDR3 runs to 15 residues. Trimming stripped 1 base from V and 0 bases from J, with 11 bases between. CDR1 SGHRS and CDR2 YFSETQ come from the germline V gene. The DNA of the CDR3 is TGCGCCAGCAGCTTGCAGGGCCCGAGCTCCTACGAGCAGTACTTC. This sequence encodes CASSLQGPSSYEQYF.

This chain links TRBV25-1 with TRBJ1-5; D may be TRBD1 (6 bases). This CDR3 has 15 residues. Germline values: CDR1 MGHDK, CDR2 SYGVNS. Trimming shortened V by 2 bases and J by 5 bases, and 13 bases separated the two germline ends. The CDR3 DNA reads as TGTGCCAGCAGTGAAACAGGGATCTTCGATCAGCCCCAGCATTTT. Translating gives CASSETGIFDQPQHF.

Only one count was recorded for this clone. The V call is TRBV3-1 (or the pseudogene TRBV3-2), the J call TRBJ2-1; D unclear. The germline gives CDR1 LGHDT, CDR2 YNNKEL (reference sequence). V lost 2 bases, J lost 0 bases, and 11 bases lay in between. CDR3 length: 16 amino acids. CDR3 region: CASSQIGFLSYNEQFF. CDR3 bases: TGTGCCAGCAGCCAAATCGGGTTTCTCTCCTACAATGAGCAGTTCTTC.

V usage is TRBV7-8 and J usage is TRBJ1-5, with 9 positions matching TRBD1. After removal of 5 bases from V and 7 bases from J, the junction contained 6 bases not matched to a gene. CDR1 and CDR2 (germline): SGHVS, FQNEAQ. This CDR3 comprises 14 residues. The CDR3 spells CASSLGQGPQPQHF. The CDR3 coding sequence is TGTGCCAGCAGCCTCGGACAGGGGCCGCAGCCCCAGCATTTT.

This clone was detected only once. This chain's CDR3 is CASSLLAESYNEQFF. The CDR3 DNA reads as TGCGCCAGCAGCTTACTAGCGGAATCCTACAATGAGCAGTTCTTC. This chain links TRBV5-1 with TRBJ2-1; the match to TRBD2 covers 8 bases. The germline CDR1 and CDR2 sequences are SGHRS and YFSETQ. After removal of 2 bases from V and 1 base from J, the junction contained 2 bases not matched to a gene. The CDR3 is made up of 15 amino acids.

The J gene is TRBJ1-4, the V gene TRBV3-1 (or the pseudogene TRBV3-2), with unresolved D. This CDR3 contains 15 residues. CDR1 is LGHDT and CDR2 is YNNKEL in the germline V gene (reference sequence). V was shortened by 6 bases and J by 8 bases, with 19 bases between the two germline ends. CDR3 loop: CASSVGSAGREKLFF. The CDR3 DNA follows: TGTGCCAGCAGTGTGGGGTCGGCGGGTCGGGAAAAACTGTTTTTT.

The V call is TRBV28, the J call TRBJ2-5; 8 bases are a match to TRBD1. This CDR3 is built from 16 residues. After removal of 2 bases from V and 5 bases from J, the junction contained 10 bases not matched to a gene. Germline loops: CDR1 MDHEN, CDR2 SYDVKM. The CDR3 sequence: CASSLGGQGARETQYF. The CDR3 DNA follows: TGTGCCAGCAGTTTAGGTGGGCAGGGGGCGCGGGAGACCCAGTACTTC.

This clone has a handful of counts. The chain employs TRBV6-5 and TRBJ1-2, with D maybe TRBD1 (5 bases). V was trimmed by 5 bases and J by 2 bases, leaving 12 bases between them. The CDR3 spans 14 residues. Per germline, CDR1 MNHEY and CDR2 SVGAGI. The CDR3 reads CASSRERGNYGYTF. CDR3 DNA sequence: TGTGCCAGCAGTAGAGAGCGGGGGAACTATGGCTACACCTTC.

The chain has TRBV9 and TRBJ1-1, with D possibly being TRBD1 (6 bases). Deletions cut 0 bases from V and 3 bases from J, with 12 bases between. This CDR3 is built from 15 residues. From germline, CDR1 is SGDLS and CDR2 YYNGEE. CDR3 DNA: TGTGCCAGCAGCGTAGTGACCTCAGGGGACACTGAAGCTTTCTTT. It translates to CASSVVTSGDTEAFF.

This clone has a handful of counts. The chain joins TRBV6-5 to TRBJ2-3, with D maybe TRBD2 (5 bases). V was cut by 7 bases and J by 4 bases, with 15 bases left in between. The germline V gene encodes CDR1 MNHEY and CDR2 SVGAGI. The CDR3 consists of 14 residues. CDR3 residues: CASKSGISADTQYF. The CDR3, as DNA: TGTGCCAGCAAATCCGGGATCAGTGCAGATACGCAGTATTTT.

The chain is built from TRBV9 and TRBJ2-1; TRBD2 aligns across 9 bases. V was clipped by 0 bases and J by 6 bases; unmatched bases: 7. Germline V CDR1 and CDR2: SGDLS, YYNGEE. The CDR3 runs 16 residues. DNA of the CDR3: TGTGCCAGCAGCGTAGTAGGCGGGAGGGGTGGCAATGAGCAGTTCTTC. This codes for CASSVVGGRGGNEQFF.

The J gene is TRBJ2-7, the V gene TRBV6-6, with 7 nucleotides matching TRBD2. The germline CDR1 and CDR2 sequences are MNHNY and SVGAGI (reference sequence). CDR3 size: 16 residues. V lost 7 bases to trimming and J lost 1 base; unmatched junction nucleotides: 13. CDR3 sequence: CASNDGGNGWSYEQYF. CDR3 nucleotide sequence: TGTGCCAGCAACGACGGGGGGAACGGTTGGTCCTACGAGCAGTACTTC.

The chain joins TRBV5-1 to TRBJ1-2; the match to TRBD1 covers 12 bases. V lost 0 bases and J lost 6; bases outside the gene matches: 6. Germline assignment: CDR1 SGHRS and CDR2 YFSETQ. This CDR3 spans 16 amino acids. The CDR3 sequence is CASSLGDRGHSDGYTF. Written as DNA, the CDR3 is TGCGCCAGCAGCTTGGGGGACAGGGGGCATTCGGATGGCTACACCTTC.

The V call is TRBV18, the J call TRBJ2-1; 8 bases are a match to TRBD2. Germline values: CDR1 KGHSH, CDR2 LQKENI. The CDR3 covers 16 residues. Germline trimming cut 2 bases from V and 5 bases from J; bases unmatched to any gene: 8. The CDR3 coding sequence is TGTGCCAGCTCACCATTCGACGGGGGGGCTGACAATGAGCAGTTCTTC. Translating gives CASSPFDGGADNEQFF.

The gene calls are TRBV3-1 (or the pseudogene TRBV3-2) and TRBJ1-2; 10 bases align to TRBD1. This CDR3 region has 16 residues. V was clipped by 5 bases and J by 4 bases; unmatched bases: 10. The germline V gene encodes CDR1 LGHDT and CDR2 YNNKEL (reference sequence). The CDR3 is CASSSLTRTGGYGYTF. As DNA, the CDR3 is TGTGCCAGCAGCTCCCTCACCAGGACAGGGGGCTATGGCTACACCTTC.

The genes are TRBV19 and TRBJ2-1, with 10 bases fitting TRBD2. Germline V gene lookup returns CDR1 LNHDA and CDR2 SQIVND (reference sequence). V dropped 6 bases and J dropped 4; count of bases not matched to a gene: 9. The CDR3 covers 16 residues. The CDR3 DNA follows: TGTGCCAGTAGGGACTCGGGACTAGCGATGTACAATGAGCAGTTCTTC. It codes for CASRDSGLAMYNEQFF.

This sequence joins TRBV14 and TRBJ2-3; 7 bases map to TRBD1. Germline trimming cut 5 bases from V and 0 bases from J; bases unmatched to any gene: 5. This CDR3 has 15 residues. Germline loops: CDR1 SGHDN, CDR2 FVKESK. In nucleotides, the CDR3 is TGTGCCAGCAGCTTTAAGGGACAGAGCACAGATACGCAGTATTTT. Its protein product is CASSFKGQSTDTQYF. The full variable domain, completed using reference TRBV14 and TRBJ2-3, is EAGVTQFPSHSVIEKGQTVTLRCDPISGHDNLYWYRRVMGKEIKFLLHFVKESKQDESGMPNNRFLAERTGGTYSTLKVQPAELEDSGVYFCASSFKGQSTDTQYFGPGTRLTVL.

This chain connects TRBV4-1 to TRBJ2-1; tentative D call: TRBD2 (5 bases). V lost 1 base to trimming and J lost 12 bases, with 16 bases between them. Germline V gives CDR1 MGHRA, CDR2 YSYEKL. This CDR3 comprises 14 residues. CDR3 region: CASSQGEWMVGQFF. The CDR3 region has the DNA TGCGCCAGCAGCCAAGGGGAGTGGATGGTAGGGCAGTTCTTC.

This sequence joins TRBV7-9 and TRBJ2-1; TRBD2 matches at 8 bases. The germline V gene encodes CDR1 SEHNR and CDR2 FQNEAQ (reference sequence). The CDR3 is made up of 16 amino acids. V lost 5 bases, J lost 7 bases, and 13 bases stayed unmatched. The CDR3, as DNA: TGTGCCAGCAGCCTCCTGGACACGGGAGGGCGGAATGAGCAGTTCTTC. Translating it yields CASSLLDTGGRNEQFF.

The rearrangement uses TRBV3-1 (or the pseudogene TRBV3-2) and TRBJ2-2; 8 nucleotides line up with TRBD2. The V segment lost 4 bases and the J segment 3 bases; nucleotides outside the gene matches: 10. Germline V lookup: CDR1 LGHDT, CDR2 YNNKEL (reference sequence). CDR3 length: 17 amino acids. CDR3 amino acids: CASSRPRSGDDTGELFF. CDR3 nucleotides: TGTGCCAGCAGCCGACCCCGTAGCGGGGATGACACCGGGGAGCTGTTTTTT.

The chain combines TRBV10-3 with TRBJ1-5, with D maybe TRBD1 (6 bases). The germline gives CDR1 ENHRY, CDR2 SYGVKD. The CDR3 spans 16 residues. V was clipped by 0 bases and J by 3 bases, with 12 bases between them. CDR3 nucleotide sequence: TGTGCCATCAGTGAGTCGAAGACAGGAGTCAATCAGCCCCAGCATTTT. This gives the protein CAISESKTGVNQPQHF.

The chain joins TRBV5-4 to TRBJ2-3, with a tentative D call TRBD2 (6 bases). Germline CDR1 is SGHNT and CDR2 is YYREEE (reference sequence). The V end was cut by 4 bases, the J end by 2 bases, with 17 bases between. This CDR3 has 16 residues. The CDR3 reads CASSPRGISNTDTQYF. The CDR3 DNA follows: TGTGCCAGCAGCCCCCGGGGGATTTCTAACACAGATACGCAGTATTTT.